This is a list of T cell receptor beta chains from one sample in a study of T cells in localized non-small cell lung cancer. The data were produced by immunoSEQ multiplex PCR, yet TCRdb's version contains in-frame clones alone and is incomplete. The data show tens of thousands of clones, roughly 90% seen once. The starting material was peripheral blood, obtained before any cancer treatment. The receptor source for this set is a man aged 35 to 69 with stage I squamous cell lung carcinoma. Each CDR3 is given with its conserved first and last residue.

>TRBV21-1|TRBJ2-1
CANASGLNEQFF
>TRBV5-8|TRBJ2-7
CASRRTYEQYF
>TRBV11-2|TRBJ2-7
CASSLVVSVPEAYEQYF
>TRBV10-3|TRBJ2-6
CAISEVEGLEVSGANVLTF
>TRBV9|TRBJ2-5
CASSVTQRRGQETQYF
>TRBV6-5|TRBJ2-7
CASSPSDRAVYEQYF
>TRBV19|TRBJ1-1
CASSIDPGRDTEAFF
>TRBV5-4|TRBJ1-2
CASSTTGKGDGYTF
>TRBV14|TRBJ1-1
CASSRNTEAFF
>TRBV5-1|TRBJ1-5
CASSPGQVSNQPQHF
>TRBV6-6|TRBJ2-2
CASSVSGENGELFF
>TRBV6-5|TRBJ1-5
CASSLTRNQPQHF
>TRBV5-8|TRBJ1-2
CASSLIDGANYGYTF
>TRBV2|TRBJ2-7
CASSERHEQYF
>TRBV14|TRBJ2-6
CASSQLAGRMLSSGANVLTF
>TRBV28|TRBJ2-7
CASRHFYGTSSSYEQYF
>TRBV15|TRBJ2-5
CATQAGRQETQYF
>TRBV5-1|TRBJ1-1
CASSLAQGRLTEAFF
>TRBV7-2|TRBJ1-5
CASSLEGGPQPQHF
>TRBV2|TRBJ2-1
CASISSSYNEQFF
>TRBV5-4|TRBJ2-3
CASSDRRLAGDRVATQYF
>TRBV29-1|TRBJ1-1
CSVRETEAFF
>TRBV2|TRBJ1-5
CASSTDRGGDSNQPQHF
>TRBV7-2|TRBJ2-7
CASSLDASVSYEQYF
>TRBV10-2|TRBJ2-1
CASKGTVRYNEQFF